This TCR beta chain was observed in a study of metastatic and nonmetastatic thyroid tumors. At the level of the study: Malignant thyroid and benign thyroid patients provided blood and tumor or nodule tissue whose repertoires were compared.

Germline assignment: CDR1 DFQATT and CDR2 SNEGSKA (reference sequence). Deletions cut 2 bases from V and 2 bases from J, with 9 bases between. This CDR3 has 13 residues. None of the patients had undergone any treatment ahead of thyroid surgery. Study-level results: The study reportedly found significantly higher TCR beta diversity in malignant thyroid tumors than benign nodules, in blood and tumor.

Per the original methods: A classifier for distant metastasis in papillary thyroid cancer was constructed using CDR3 differences observed across clinicopathological groups. TCRdb redid the clone calls on the PCR reads using MiXCR. The V and J calls come from TCRdb's annotation, not from the publication. The sample gives just over 20,000 clones, roughly an eighth of which show up once; around a quarter is in the top ten. In its sample, this clone was seen many times. The antigen is undetermined. The clonotype comes from a female donor with papillary thyroid cancer or a benign thyroid nodule (not recorded which). Some clones in this sample may be carry-over from other donors' samples. J is TRBJ1-1 and V is TRBV20-1; maybe TRBD1 (5 bases). Input material: blood. The CDR3, as DNA: TGCAGTGCTAGACAGGGATCTAACACTGAAGCTTTCTTT. Translation: CSARQGSNTEAFF.